This paragraph reports one T cell receptor beta chain. What it recognizes is unknown. The data originate from a study of cytomegalovirus exposure and HLA in healthy donors. Primers included in the PCR were 60 Vbeta and 13 Jbeta primers. Clones were sequenced by immunoSEQ multiplex PCR, and TCRdb holds only the in-frame ones, with some missing. Among over 150,000 clones listed, roughly 81% were seen once. Study-wide results and limits: The study reported that TCR beta sequences accurately predicted HLA-A and HLA-B alleles in most subjects. HLA restriction was apparent for most CMV-associated TCR beta chains in a later analysis. Specificity for CMV antigens was confirmed in vitro for a few of the CMV-associated chains. In a later analysis, DRB1 alleles had the most associated TCRs; HLA-C alleles the fewest.

Sequencing input: PBMCs. The receptor was isolated from a woman aged 50 to 60 in good health and CMV-seronegative.

The CDR3 nucleotides are TGTGCCAGCAGAGCTGACAGGGGTCATGAGCAGTTCTTC. Amino acid sequence: CASRADRGHEQFF. The chain has TRBV2 and TRBJ2-1; 8 nucleotides agree with TRBD1. This CDR3 region has 13 residues. V was clipped by 6 bases and J by 8 bases; unmatched bases: 6. CDR1 is SNHLY and CDR2 is FYNNEI in the germline V gene.